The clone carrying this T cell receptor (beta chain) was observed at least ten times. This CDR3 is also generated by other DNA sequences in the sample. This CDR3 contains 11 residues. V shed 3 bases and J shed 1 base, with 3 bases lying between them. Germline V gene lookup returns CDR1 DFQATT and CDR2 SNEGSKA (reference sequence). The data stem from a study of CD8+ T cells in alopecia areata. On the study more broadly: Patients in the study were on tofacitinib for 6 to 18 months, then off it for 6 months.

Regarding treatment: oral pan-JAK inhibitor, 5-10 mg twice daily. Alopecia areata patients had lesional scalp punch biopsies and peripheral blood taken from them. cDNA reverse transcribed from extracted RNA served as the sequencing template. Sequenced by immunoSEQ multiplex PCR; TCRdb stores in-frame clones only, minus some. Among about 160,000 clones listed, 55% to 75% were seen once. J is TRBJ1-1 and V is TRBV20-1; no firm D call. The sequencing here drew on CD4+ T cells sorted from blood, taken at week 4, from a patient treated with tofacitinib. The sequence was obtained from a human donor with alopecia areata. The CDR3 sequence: CSARENTEAFF. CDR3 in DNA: TGCAGTGCTAGGGAGAACACTGAAGCTTTCTTT.